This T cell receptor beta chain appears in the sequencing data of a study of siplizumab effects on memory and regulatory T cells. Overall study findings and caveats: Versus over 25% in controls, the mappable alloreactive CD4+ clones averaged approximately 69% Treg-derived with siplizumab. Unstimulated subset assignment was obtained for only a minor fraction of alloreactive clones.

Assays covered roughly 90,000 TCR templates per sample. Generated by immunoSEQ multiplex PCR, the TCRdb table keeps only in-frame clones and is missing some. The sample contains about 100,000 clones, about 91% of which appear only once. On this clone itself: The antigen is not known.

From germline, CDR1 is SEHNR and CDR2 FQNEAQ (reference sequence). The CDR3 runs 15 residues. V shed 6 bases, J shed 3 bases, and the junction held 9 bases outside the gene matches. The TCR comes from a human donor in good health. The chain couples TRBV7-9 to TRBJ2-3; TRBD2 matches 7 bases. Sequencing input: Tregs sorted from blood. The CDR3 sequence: CASSSSGQTTDTQYF. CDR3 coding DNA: TGTGCCAGCAGTAGTAGCGGGCAAACTACAGATACGCAGTATTTT.